Sequencing of this T cell receptor beta chain was carried out in a study of blood T cell repertoires in COVID-19. The CDR3 is made up of 16 amino acids. Germline CDR1 ENHRY, CDR2 SYGVKD. The ends lost 10 bases at V and 6 bases at J; junction bases unmatched: 19. Profiling relied on immunoSEQ multiplex PCR, and the TCRdb table lists in-frame clones only, not all of them. The sample records about 300,000 clones, around four fifths being singletons. What was sequenced was peripheral blood. This TCR came from a woman in her fifties or sixties with acute or convalescent COVID-19. This chain connects TRBV10-3 to TRBJ2-7; 9 bases match TRBD1. CDR3 bases: TGTGCCACCGAAAAAGGGACAGGGCCCCTTATGGGCGAGCAGTACGTC. Translating it yields CATEKGTGPLMGEQYV.